These T cell receptor beta chains were read from a single sample in a study of shared clonotypes between healthy human individuals. Here immunoSEQ multiplex PCR was the method, and the copy in TCRdb shows in-frame clones only, minus some. The sample records 1.5 million to 2.5 million clones, roughly 94% being singletons. Sequencing was carried out using naive CD8+ T cells sorted from blood. Every receptor here comes from a young man in good health. CDR3s include the opening cysteine and the closing phenylalanine or tryptophan. D genes are given only for firm matches. Some rows have no size entry. The others give once, few or many, or a class for an expanded clone.

cdr3_aa,cdr3_nt,v_call,clone_size,d_call,j_call
CASSLLARQMSSGNTIYF,TGTGCCAGCAGCTTACTGGCCAGGCAGATGAGCTCTGGAAACACCATATATTTT,TRBV7-8,.,.,TRBJ1-3
CASSLRGYSSYEQYF,TGTGCCAGCAGTTTGAGAGGGTATAGCTCCTACGAGCAGTACTTC,TRBV28,.,.,TRBJ2-7
CASSLKRGIHNEQFF,TGTGCCAGCAGCTTAAAGCGGGGGATTCACAATGAGCAGTTCTTC,TRBV11-2,.,TRBD2,TRBJ2-1
CASSYVQPYQPQHF,TGTGCCAGCAGTTACGTACAGCCTTATCAGCCCCAGCATTTT,TRBV6-6,.,.,TRBJ1-5
CASSTRLAGTYEQYF,TGCGCCAGCAGCACACGTTTAGCGGGGACCTACGAGCAGTACTTC,TRBV4-1,.,TRBD2,TRBJ2-7
CAISEAISYQETQYF,TGTGCCATCAGTGAGGCGATATCGTACCAAGAGACCCAGTACTTC,TRBV10-3,.,.,TRBJ2-5
CAWTGSGNTIYF,TGTGCCTGGACGGGGTCTGGAAACACCATATATTTT,TRBV30,.,.,TRBJ1-3
CASSYGEGDTQYF,TGTGCCAGCAGCTATGGGGAAGGGGATACGCAGTATTTT,TRBV9,.,.,TRBJ2-3
CASSFGTGDYTEAFF,TGCGCCAGCAGCTTTGGGACGGGCGACTACACTGAAGCTTTCTTT,TRBV5-1,once,.,TRBJ1-1
CAWSMGGSYNEQFF,TGTGCCTGGAGTATGGGGGGGTCTTACAATGAGCAGTTCTTC,TRBV30,.,TRBD2,TRBJ2-1
CASCPIGGGDSDTQYF,TGTGCCAGCTGCCCCATCGGAGGGGGAGATTCCGATACGCAGTATTTT,TRBV7-9,.,.,TRBJ2-3
CASGGLMNTEAFF,TGTGCCAGCGGGGGGCTCATGAACACTGAAGCTTTCTTT,TRBV6-5,.,.,TRBJ1-1
CASSYSWNTEAFF,TGTGCCAGCAGTTACTCATGGAACACTGAAGCTTTCTTT,TRBV6-5,.,.,TRBJ1-1
CSVEKAGGVGNTEAFF,TGCAGCGTTGAAAAGGCCGGGGGCGTTGGGAACACTGAAGCTTTCTTT,TRBV29-1,.,.,TRBJ1-1
CASSTGTGFEDTIYF,TGTGCCAGTAGTACCGGGACAGGGTTTGAGGACACCATATATTTT,TRBV19,.,TRBD1,TRBJ1-3
CASSYGGPYNEQFF,TGTGCCAGCAGTTACGGGGGTCCCTACAATGAGCAGTTCTTC,TRBV6-5,.,.,TRBJ2-1
CASSMGSSYNEQFF,TGTGCCAGTAGTATGGGAAGCTCCTACAATGAGCAGTTCTTC,TRBV19,.,.,TRBJ2-1
CASSYLPGTGSYEQYF,TGCGCCAGCAGTTATTTACCCGGGACAGGCTCCTACGAGCAGTACTTC,TRBV4-1,once,TRBD1,TRBJ2-7
CAAAGRETREQYF,TGTGCCGCGGCCGGCAGGGAGACGCGGGAGCAGTACTTC,TRBV6-1,.,.,TRBJ2-7
CASSGGQLSSYNEQFF,TGTGCCAGCAGTGGAGGACAGCTGAGCTCCTACAATGAGCAGTTCTTC,TRBV27,.,.,TRBJ2-1
CAWSLGGSTQYF,TGTGCCTGGAGCTTGGGCGGGTCGACCCAGTACTTC,TRBV30,once,.,TRBJ2-5
CASSEATSYSNQPQHF,TGTGCCAGCAGTGAGGCGACAAGTTATAGCAATCAGCCCCAGCATTTT,TRBV2,.,.,TRBJ1-5
CASSGPSGGTIYNEQFF,TGTGCCAGCAGCGGCCCTAGCGGGGGGACTATCTACAATGAGCAGTTCTTC,TRBV7-8,.,TRBD2,TRBJ2-1
CASSQALPGNTEAFF,TGCGCCAGCAGCCAAGCTCTACCGGGGAACACTGAAGCTTTCTTT,TRBV4-1,.,.,TRBJ1-1
CAWSFSNTGELFF,TGTGCCTGGAGTTTTTCTAACACCGGGGAGCTGTTTTTT,TRBV30,.,.,TRBJ2-2
CASSLVIGEETQYF,TGTGCCAGCAGCTTGGTGATAGGGGAGGAGACCCAGTACTTC,TRBV5-6,once,.,TRBJ2-5
CAASSYQETQYF,TGTGCCGCCTCGTCGTACCAAGAGACCCAGTACTTC,TRBV25-1,.,.,TRBJ2-5
CASSTGGWGTQYF,TGTGCCAGCAGCACAGGGGGATGGGGGACCCAGTACTTC,TRBV25-1,.,TRBD1,TRBJ2-5
CASSPTGAEAFF,TGTGCCAGCAGTCCAACAGGGGCTGAAGCTTTCTTT,TRBV6-6,.,TRBD1,TRBJ1-1
CASSSLFTGELFF,TGTGCCAGCAGTTCCCTTTTCACCGGGGAGCTGTTTTTT,TRBV5-6,.,.,TRBJ2-2
CASSEARLGTSVYEQYF,TGTGCCAGCAGTGAGGCGCGTCTGGGGACTAGCGTATACGAGCAGTACTTC,TRBV2,.,TRBD2,TRBJ2-7
CASTLLASPLHF,TGTGCCAGCACACTCTTGGCTTCACCCCTCCACTTT,TRBV5-4,.,.,TRBJ1-6